This TCR beta chain was found in a study of shared clonotypes between healthy human individuals (TCRdb year 2020). In the study overall: Three men and a couple of women, aged 18 to 49 years, made up the cohort. For each donor, CD4 naive and CD4 memory were each given three plates, CD8 naive was given two plates, and CD8 memory was given one plate. The study deeply sequenced blood TCR repertoires of five healthy adults to estimate repertoire size and the extent of clonotype sharing between individuals. Libraries were prepared and TCR repertoires were sequenced by different laboratories using diverse techniques, in order to increase sequencing depth and limit assay-specific biases. Between about 0.8 and 9 billion PBMCs per donor were obtained by leukapheresis. The paper as a whole reports these results and caveats: Even with the large sequencing depth, rarefaction of the sorted-subset datasets indicated that sequencing was incomplete. Approximately 5% of naive CD4, 3.5% of naive CD8, roughly 2.4% of memory CD4, and 0.4% of memory CD8 clonotypes were shared across several donors. Compared with non-shared clonotypes, the clonotypes found in all four sorted-subset donors had higher generation probabilities. The small number of donors limited the genetic and exposure-history diversity represented. Naive subsets generally had larger estimated clonotype richness than memory subsets. Pairwise subsampling indicated that sequencing depth was expected to affect the degree of clonotype sharing among donors. Sampling was restricted to blood, and TCR repertoires in tissue are likely to differ from TCR repertoires in blood.

Donors were healthy HIV-negative adults with no recently reported acute infections or vaccinations. Every donor was a Caucasian adult living in Nashville, Tennessee, USA. CD8 memory samples were composed of magnetically selected CD45RO+ cells combined with CCR7-negative CD45RA+ effector memory (TemRA) cells. After blood collection by leukapheresis, PBMCs were isolated using Ficoll-Histopaque density gradient centrifugation and then cryopreserved in the vapor phase of liquid nitrogen. Purity and quantity of every magnetically sorted T cell population were checked by analytical flow cytometry. Each sorted fraction had its genomic DNA isolated and then quantified by UV absorbance on a Nanodrop 2000c. TCR CDR3 regions were amplified from genomic DNA by multiplex PCR using the deep immunoSEQ assay. Genomic DNA extracted from each cell subset was distributed evenly over all wells of several immunoSEQ 96-well plates, and each plate served as one replicate. For sorted subsets, about 200 ng genomic DNA, equal to tens of thousands of T cell genomes, was loaded into each replicate PCR. Purified libraries were measured with a Qubit 3.0 fluorometer, size-checked on a Bioanalyzer 2100, and measured again with the KAPA Library Quantification kit. A separate single-read 150-cycle Illumina NextSeq 550 flow cell was used to sequence each immunoSEQ 96-well plate. Per the original workflow: Because only junctional sequences without quality scores were contained in the immunoSEQ output, filtering matching that applied to full-length reads could not be performed. To assign V/J genes and CDR3, sequences were annotated against IMGT germline references using PyIR, a Python wrapper for IgBLAST v1.9. Any read was removed if the V/J assignment was weak (E-value above 1e-6), the CDR3 was missing, or the read contained stop codons, out-of-frame junctions, or ambiguous translated residues. V3J clonotypes were defined as sequences sharing the same inferred V gene, J gene, and CDR3 amino acid sequence. Percentage overlap between repertoires was computed as shared unique clonotypes divided by the size of the smaller repertoire. Repertoire richness was assessed with RTK rarefaction, the Chao1 estimator, and Recon v2.1 estimates of unobserved clonotypes. For all TCRbeta clonotypes obtained by the gDNA method from a handful of donors, generation probabilities were computed with OLGA. The clones in this table, taken by TCRdb from immuneACCESS, are in-frame only. Not every clone is retained; where verified, under half of the shortfall comes from an unresolved V gene, and the cause of the rest is unknown. V and J calls plus clone size are reproduced from that table; the DNA served to infer D and trimming. Here the sample has some 700,000 clones; 90% occur a single time. The leading ten clones occupy approximately 35% of the sample.

With regard to this clone: What this receptor recognizes is not known. No base qualities exist here, and no much larger clone lies one base off it.

The TCR comes from a man aged 18 to 29 in good health. Some clones in this sample may be carry-over from other donors' samples. The sample was memory CD8+ T cells from PBMCs. The cell subset or site label of this sample denotes: CD45RO+ cells pooled with CCR7-negative TemRA cells.

The CDR3 reads CASSRTGAAETQYF. The nucleotide sequence is given as TGTGCCAGCAGCCGGACAGGGGCCGCGGAGACCCAGTACTTC. The chain links TRBV2 with TRBJ2-5, and 9 junctional nucleotides match TRBD1. CDR1 and CDR2 (SNHLY, FYNNEI) derive from the germline V gene. For this chain, trimming is 6 bases at the V end and 5 bases at the J end, and the number of junction bases without a gene match is 7. The CDR3 has 14 amino acids, counting the end cysteine and phenylalanine. The kept DNA is CDR3 alone, 42 bases in frame from the first base.